This T cell receptor (beta chain) was obtained from a study of regulatory T cells in long-lasting Graves disease. CDR3 length equals 13 residues. Germline V gene sequence: CDR1 SGHTA, CDR2 FQGNSA. V lost 3 bases and J 2 bases, leaving 8 bases between the germline ends. Relying on iRepertoire HTBI primers and Arm-PCR of CDR3 regions, the team built TCR beta libraries. MiXCR was run by TCRdb on the multiplex PCR reads, yielding one entry per CDR3 protein. Counted here are roughly 700,000 distinct CDR3 sequences, about 32% occurring once; the ten biggest clones make up roughly 40%. Time point of the sample: persistent/refractory GD, antithyroid drugs over 5 years with positive TRAb. With RNA extracted from PBMCs as input, the TCR library was made. Peripheral blood, at about 9 milliliters, went into EDTA tubes. This clonotype was detected many times.

This clonotype was obtained from a female donor with Graves disease. Source: peripheral blood mononuclear cells (PBMCs), taken when the disease was refractory, from a patient treated with antithyroid drugs. V and J are TRBV7-2 and TRBJ2-7; D remains ambiguous. In DNA, the CDR3 is TGTGCCAGCAGCTTTCGACCTACCTACGAGCAGTACTTC. This gives the protein CASSFRPTYEQYF.